The 4 T cell receptor beta chains in this list originate from one sample, sequenced in a study of technical replicates of blood from a few donors. Libraries were prepared by immunoSEQ multiplex PCR; TCRdb keeps only in-frame clonotypes and omits some of them. The sample holds some 79,000 clones; 75% to 95% are singletons and the top ten take under 0.5%. Material for sequencing was T cells isolated from PBMCs. The receptors derive from a human donor in good health. Some clones in this sample may be carry-over from other donors' samples.

The V gene is TRBV11-2, the J gene TRBJ2-1; 10 bases match TRBD2. The junction had 10 bases not matched to a gene; V was cut back by 5 bases and J by 6 bases. Germline-derived CDR1 and CDR2 are SGHAT and FQNNGV. This CDR3 is built from 16 residues. The CDR3 region is CASSDFGLADRNEQFF. The CDR3 region has the DNA TGTGCCAGCAGCGACTTTGGACTAGCGGACCGCAATGAGCAGTTCTTC.

The chain combines TRBV5-1 with TRBJ2-7, with 7 bases lining up with TRBD1. Germline assignment: CDR1 SGHRS and CDR2 YFSETQ. The CDR3 extends over 14 amino acids. With V trimmed by 3 bases and J by 0 bases, 3 bases remained unmatched. This chain's CDR3 is CASSYRDSSYEQYF. As DNA, the CDR3 is TGCGCCAGCAGCTACCGGGACAGCTCCTACGAGCAGTACTTC.

On this clone itself: A junction end diverges from the germline sequence, so it may reflect a read error. The chain has TRBV11-2 and TRBJ2-1; D remains unclear. CDR1 is SGHAT, CDR2 FQNNGV, per germline. This CDR3 contains 10 residues. The CDR3 nucleotides read TGTGCCAGCAGCCACAACGAGCAGTTCTTC. The encoded protein is CASSHNEQFF.

The rearrangement joins TRBV9 to TRBJ2-7; TRBD2 matches at 16 bases. The CDR3 runs to 16 residues. V was pared by 4 bases and J by 5 bases, with 6 bases of the junction left unmatched. Germline-derived CDR1 and CDR2 are SGDLS and YYNGEE. This chain's CDR3 is CASSKEGLAGGNEQYF. Here the CDR3 DNA reads TGTGCCAGCAGCAAGGAGGGACTAGCGGGAGGGAACGAGCAGTACTTC.